This passage covers 25 T cell receptor beta chains from one sample sequenced in a study of regulatory T cells in long-lasting Graves disease. Time point noted: newly diagnosed GD, antithyroid drugs for less than 3 months. Isolated PBMC RNA provided the starting material for the TCR library. Arm-PCR of CDR3 regions and iRepertoire HTBI primers were the basis on which TCR beta libraries were built. TCRdb reprocessed the multiplex PCR reads with MiXCR, giving one entry per CDR3 protein. The table has 500,000 or so distinct CDR3 sequences, 12% to 15% seen once. Separately, the same data were catalogued under a study of T cells in Graves' hyperthyroidism and ophthalmopathy.

The material was peripheral blood mononuclear cells (PBMCs), obtained at new diagnosis, from a patient treated with antithyroid drugs. These receptors were taken from a woman aged 50 to 60 with Graves disease.

This clonotype turned up a few times. The chain has TRBV6-1 and TRBJ2-1, with 9 nucleotides matching TRBD2. Losses at the gene ends were 3 bases for V and 7 bases for J; bases not matched to a gene: 4. Germline lookup yields CDR1 MNHNS and CDR2 SASEGT. This CDR3 comprises 14 residues. CDR3 sequence (DNA): TGTGCCAGCAGTGAGGTGCGGGAGGGGAATGAGCAGTTCTTC. Residues: CASSEVREGNEQFF.

The chain joins TRBV7-9 to TRBJ1-5; 12 positions match TRBD1. This CDR3 spans 18 amino acids. V was pared by 6 bases and J by 1 base, with 10 bases of the junction left unmatched. The germline gives CDR1 SEHNR, CDR2 FQNEAQ (reference sequence). CDR3 in amino acids: CASRRGTGGQKSNQPQHF. CDR3 bases: TGTGCCAGCAGACGAGGGACAGGGGGCCAGAAGAGCAATCAGCCCCAGCATTTT.

V usage is TRBV2 and J usage is TRBJ2-5, with D possibly matching TRBD1 (5 bases). The ends were cut back, 3 bases at V and 0 bases at J, with 8 bases in the middle. The CDR3 is made up of 14 amino acids. Germline V CDR1 and CDR2: SNHLY, FYNNEI. The DNA for the CDR3 is TGTGCCAGCAGTGACCGACAGTACCAAGAGACCCAGTACTTC. Residues: CASSDRQYQETQYF. Together with reference TRBV2 and TRBJ2-5, the CDR3 gives the full variable domain: EPEVTQTPSHQVTQMGQEVILRCVPISNHLYFYWYRQILGQKVEFLVSFYNNEISEKSEIFDDQFSVERPDGSNFTLKIRSTKLEDSAMYFCASSDRQYQETQYFGPGTRLLVL.

Many counts were recorded for this clonotype. This chain uses TRBV6-2 or TRBV6-3 with TRBJ1-2; tentative D call: TRBD1 (5 bases). V lost 5 bases to trimming and J lost 3 bases, with 13 bases between them. CDR3 length equals 14 residues. Germline V CDR1 and CDR2: MNHEY, SVGEGT. This CDR3 reads CASSARGSDYGYTF. Here the CDR3 DNA reads TGTGCCAGCAGTGCGCGGGGCTCGGACTATGGCTACACCTTC.

J is TRBJ2-7 and V is TRBV27; tentatively, D is TRBD1 or TRBD2 (6 bases each). Between the trimmed V and J ends, which lost 3 bases and 1 base, there was a span of 13 bases. The CDR3 loop spans 15 amino acids. Germline assignment: CDR1 MNHEY and CDR2 SMNVEV (reference sequence). CDR3: CASSFSTGRSYEQYF. CDR3 coding DNA: TGTGCCAGCAGTTTTTCTACAGGGAGGTCCTACGAGCAGTACTTC.

The V and J genes are TRBV29-1 and TRBJ2-5; D is unresolved. The CDR3 covers 12 residues. Trimming left V 4 bases short and J 1 base short, with 7 bases between. Germline V gene data show CDR1 as SQVTM and CDR2 as ANQGSEA. As DNA, the CDR3 is TGCAGCGTTGCGCCAGCCCAAGAGACCCAGTACTTC. This encodes CSVAPAQETQYF.

About this clonotype itself: A much larger clonotype is one base distant, so this may be a read error. The CDR3 loop is CASSSPSGERNYAFYEQFF. DNA for the CDR3: TGTGCCAGCAGCTCCCCTAGCGGGGAGAGGAACTATGCTTTCTACGAGCAGTTCTTC. This chain connects TRBV7-9 to TRBJ2-1, with TRBD2 identical over 9 bases. The V segment lost 4 bases and the J segment 10 bases; nucleotides outside the gene matches: 23. The CDR3 length is 19 residues. Germline-derived CDR1 and CDR2 are SEHNR and FQNEAQ (reference sequence).

This clonotype is a singleton in its sample. The genes are TRBV28 and TRBJ2-3; TRBD2 matches at 16 bases. Near its end, the DNA agrees better with TRBJ2-7, so the J call may be wrong. The germline gives CDR1 MDHEN, CDR2 SYDVKM. This CDR3 contains 19 residues. CDR3 sequence: CASTLPQGLAGGSTYEQYF. The DNA for the CDR3 is TGTGCCAGCACTCTTCCCCAGGGACTAGCGGGAGGGTCCACCTACGAGCAGTACTTC.

Of note for this clonotype: At one end the junction does not follow the germline gene, possibly because of a read error. This chain uses TRBV3-1 with TRBJ1-1, with D tentatively TRBD1 (5 bases). Germline V gene lookup returns CDR1 LGHDT and CDR2 YNNKEL (reference sequence). The length of the CDR3 is 13 residues. CDR3 residues: CASRTGGDTAAFF. The CDR3 nucleotides read TGTGCCAGCAGGACCGGGGGGGATACTGCAGCTTTCTTT.

This clonotype was counted at least ten times. This sequence joins TRBV30 and TRBJ1-5; possibly TRBD1 for D (6 bases). CDR1 and CDR2 from the germline V gene are GTSNPN and SVGIG (reference sequence). The CDR3 is made up of 13 amino acids. Trimming pared 5 bases from V and 7 bases from J, leaving 15 bases between. The CDR3 nucleotides read TGTGCCTGGGGGAACAGGGAAGGACAGCCCCAGCATTTT. The encoded protein is CAWGNREGQPQHF.

This clonotype was seen many times. The chain joins TRBV7-9 to TRBJ2-1, with 9 bases fitting TRBD2. The ends lost 1 base at V and 4 bases at J; junction bases unmatched: 5. Germline V lookup: CDR1 SEHNR, CDR2 FQNEAQ (reference sequence). This CDR3 has 16 residues. The CDR3 nucleotides are TGTGCCAGCAGCTTAGATCTAGCGGGGCAGTACAATGAGCAGTTCTTC. This codes for CASSLDLAGQYNEQFF.

This clonotype was counted ten times or more. The chain recombines TRBV5-1 with TRBJ1-1; D unresolved. V shed 0 bases and J shed 5 bases, with 11 bases lying between them. This CDR3 spans 14 amino acids. Looked up from germline, CDR1 is SGHRS and CDR2 is YFSETQ. CDR3 in DNA: TGCGCCAGCAGCTTGGACAGTAGAAGGACTGAAGCTTTCTTT. It codes for CASSLDSRRTEAFF. Complete variable domain (other parts from reference TRBV5-1 and TRBJ1-1): KAGVTQTPRYLIKTRGQQVTLSCSPISGHRSVSWYQQTPGQGLQFLFEYFSETQRNKGNFPGRFSGRQFSNSRSEMNVSTLELGDSALYLCASSLDSRRTEAFFGQGTRLTVV.

The chain joins TRBV30 to TRBJ2-7; TRBD1 might be the D (6 bases). V lost 4 bases, J lost 2 bases, and 15 bases lay in between. Germline V gene lookup returns CDR1 GTSNPN and CDR2 SVGIG (reference sequence). This CDR3 region has 14 residues. The CDR3 nucleotides are TGTGCCTGGAACGAACAGGGTTTTGCCTACGAGCAGTACTTC. It translates to CAWNEQGFAYEQYF.

This clonotype was seen at least ten times. The chain couples TRBV28 to TRBJ1-3, with D possibly being TRBD1 (5 bases). This CDR3 is 17 amino acids long. Trimming removed 5 bases from V and 2 bases from J, with 19 bases in between. Germline V gives CDR1 MDHEN, CDR2 SYDVKM. The CDR3 protein is CASSPRSTTVTGNTIYF. DNA of the CDR3: TGTGCCAGCAGTCCCCGGAGCACGACAGTTACTGGAAACACCATATATTTT.

About this clonotype itself: The germline gene is not matched at one end of the junction; a read error may be the cause. The gene calls are TRBV19 and TRBJ2-1, with 8 bases aligning to TRBD2. The CDR3 consists of 15 residues. CDR1 is LNHDA and CDR2 is SQIVND in the germline V gene (reference sequence). CDR3 nucleotide sequence: TGTGCCAGTAGTATCTACGGCCCCGCGGGAGGTGAGCAGTCCTTC. As protein: CASSIYGPAGGEQSF. The full variable domain, rest sourced from reference TRBV19 and TRBJ2-1, is DGGITQSPKYLFRKEGQNVTLSCEQNLNHDAMYWYRQDPGQGLRLIYYSQIVNDFQKGDIAEGYSVSREKKESFPLTVTSAQKNPTAFYLCASSIYGPAGGEQSFGPGTRLTVL.

This clonotype showed up just a few times. This chain uses TRBV29-1 with TRBJ1-2; TRBD1 might be the D (6 bases). V was trimmed by 4 bases and J by 2 bases, leaving 14 bases between them. This CDR3 contains 14 residues. The V gene's germline CDR1 is SQVTM and CDR2 ANQGSEA. CDR3 residues: CSVAPGHANYGYTF. The CDR3 coding sequence is TGCAGCGTTGCCCCGGGACACGCGAACTATGGCTACACCTTC.

In this sample, this clonotype turned up many times. V gene TRBV28 combines with J gene TRBJ2-7; D uncertain. Germline CDR1 is MDHEN and CDR2 is SYDVKM. Between the trimmed V and J ends, which lost 5 bases and 3 bases, there was a span of 5 bases. This CDR3 has 11 amino acids. CDR3 bases: TGTGCCAGCAGTGGGCACTACGAGCAGTACTTC. Protein product: CASSGHYEQYF.

The chain employs TRBV5-5 and TRBJ2-1; 7 bases line up with TRBD1. CDR1 and CDR2 (germline): SGHKS, YYEKEE (reference sequence). V was clipped by 2 bases and J by 7 bases; unmatched bases: 6. This CDR3 is 14 amino acids long. The DNA for the CDR3 is TGTGCCAGCAGCTTACAAGACAGGGATAATGAGCAGTTCTTC. Amino acid sequence: CASSLQDRDNEQFF.

This clonotype showed up many times. This rearrangement joins TRBV5-1 to TRBJ2-2; tentatively, D is TRBD2 (5 bases). This CDR3 is built from 15 residues. Germline CDR1 SGHRS, CDR2 YFSETQ. With 1 base removed from V and 0 bases from J, the gap between germline ends came to 7 bases. The CDR3 nucleotides are TGCGCCAGCAGCTTGCCGGGAACGAACACCGGGGAGCTGTTTTTT. Protein: CASSLPGTNTGELFF.

This clonotype has at least ten counts. The rearrangement links TRBV6-1 to TRBJ1-4; D unresolved. In germline, CDR1 is MNHNS, CDR2 SASEGT. Trimming left V 3 bases short and J 0 bases short, with 5 bases between. CDR3 length equals 14 residues. DNA for the CDR3: TGTGCCAGCAGTGACACTGCAACTAATGAAAAACTGTTTTTT. It encodes CASSDTATNEKLFF.

V and J are TRBV5-1 and TRBJ2-3; 9 bases align to TRBD1. J was trimmed by 3 bases and V by 8 bases; bases with no gene match: 13. Germline CDR1 and CDR2: SGHRS and YFSETQ. The CDR3 is made up of 16 amino acids. CDR3: CASRQSGQGKTDTQYF. In DNA form, the CDR3 reads TGCGCCAGTCGGCAGTCGGGACAGGGAAAAACAGATACGCAGTATTTT.

With respect to this clonotype: This may be a read error, as it is one base from a much larger clone. Because the CDR3 is missing its conserved closing phenylalanine or tryptophan, this is likely a read error. This chain links TRBV20-1 with TRBJ2-7, with 8 bases matching TRBD2. CDR3 length equals 15 residues. Germline loops: CDR1 DFQATT, CDR2 SNEGSKA (reference sequence). Germline trimming cut 6 bases from V and 2 bases from J; bases unmatched to any gene: 12. CDR3 DNA: TGCAGTGCAAAGGCCGCAGCGGGGGTCCCCTACGAGCAGTACTTA. It specifies CSAKAAAGVPYEQYL.

This clonotype was detected ten times or more. The J gene is TRBJ2-7, the V gene TRBV28; maybe TRBD2 (5 bases). This CDR3 spans 14 amino acids. V lost 3 bases and J 2 bases, leaving 11 bases between the germline ends. Germline V gene sequence: CDR1 MDHEN, CDR2 SYDVKM. CDR3 region: CASSFRTGAYEQYF. The CDR3 region has the DNA TGTGCCAGCAGTTTTAGGACTGGGGCCTACGAGCAGTACTTC.

This clonotype was seen more than once but under ten times. V is TRBV7-9 and J is TRBJ1-3, with D unresolved. This CDR3 spans 15 amino acids. V was shortened by 3 bases and J by 0 bases, with 9 bases between the two germline ends. CDR1 is SEHNR, CDR2 FQNEAQ, per germline (reference sequence). The CDR3, as DNA: TGTGCCAGCAGCTTCACCGAATACTCTGGAAACACCATATATTTT. Residues: CASSFTEYSGNTIYF.

This clonotype was counted at least ten times. V gene TRBV7-8 combines with J gene TRBJ1-1; D may be TRBD1 (5 bases). Trimming removed 6 bases from V and 1 base from J, with 12 bases in between. The CDR3 runs 14 residues. Germline CDR1 is SGHVS and CDR2 is FQNEAQ. DNA for the CDR3: TGTGCCAGCAGGACGGGGGGGGGGAACACTGAAGCTTTCTTT. Its translation is CASRTGGGNTEAFF.